This T cell receptor (beta chain) stems from a study of blood T cells in healthy people across ages (dated by TCRdb to the mid-2010s). Notes on the research overall: In model experiments, roughly one uniquely barcoded TCR beta cDNA molecule per two T cells was captured by template switching. Four age groups were formed from the donors: young (average roughly 15 years), middle-aged (approximately 42), aged (under 70) and long-lived (roughly 81). The study analyzed two additional independent replicas of 1 million unique cDNA reads from the same blood draw for two donors, one aged 18 to 30 and one aged 80 or older. The study measured age-related changes in TCR beta repertoire diversity using deep sequencing normalized with unique cDNA molecular identifiers. What the research found in general, with its limitations: Conclusive comparison of naive and antigen-experienced compartments was prevented by the profiling of bulk unsorted PBMCs. Observed TCR beta diversity per million T cells fell roughly linearly with age, and a significant reduction was already apparent by age around 39. Donor CMV infection status was unknown, potentially confounding age-related changes in expanded clonotypes. Compared with the aged group, the long-lived group had more naive CD4+ T cells, fewer expanded clones and increased TCR diversity, suggesting age selection. Estimates of total diversity based on one million sequenced T cells were regarded as lower bounds and as underestimates. The percentage of naive T cells measured by flow cytometry correlated strongly with observed TCR beta diversity.

From the germline V gene, CDR1 is MNHEY and CDR2 is SVGEGT. CDR3 length: 14 amino acids, cysteine to phenylalanine. The CDR3 DNA has 42 bases and is translated from base 1. Donors were about 36 systemically healthy Caucasian individuals from Russia aged 6 to 90 years. Around 10 milliliters of peripheral blood were collected from each donor into EDTA-treated Vacutainer tubes. Ficoll-Paque density-gradient centrifugation was used to isolate PBMCs, with at least 6 million per sample. Trizol reagent was used to extract total RNA from the PBMCs, yielding at least 6 micrograms per sample. For every donor, an aliquot of PBMCs went through flow cytometry to measure the percentages of naive CD45RAhigh/CD27high T cells. The library was generated by 5' RACE. The sequencer was an Illumina HiSeq 2500. A second roughly 7 to 11 cycle PCR used a sample-barcoded 5' primer and a J-beta primer mix. Each TCR beta cDNA molecule received a unique molecular identifier from a template-switch 5' adaptor carrying 12 random nucleotides. Each sample yielded at least 2.5 million CDR3-containing paired-end reads. All of the RNA was converted into first-strand cDNA using the Mint cDNA synthesis kit, with a TRBC-specific oligonucleotide serving as the primer. All cDNA was treated with uracil-DNA glycosylase and then went through a first 18-cycle PCR with the universal primers M1SS and BC2_uni_R. The paper's data handling went like this. Normalization of each sample was performed by random selection of 1 million high-quality reads, each carrying a distinct molecular identifier. Instead of being binned into consensus sequences, reads with shared molecular identifiers were discarded. MiTCR, run with a Q25 quality threshold and the strictest error-elimination algorithm, handled CDR3 identification, clonotype clustering and error correction. A nonparametric unseen species model with Euler transformation was used to estimate lower-bound total TCR beta diversity. TCRdb trimmed public reads at Q25 via fastp, called clones via MiXCR and kept in-frame beta chains. Each entry merges the rows of one CDR3 protein and shows their most common DNA and genes. V and J calls and clone size were set by TCRdb, not the authors. Within this sample are about 930,000 distinct CDR3 sequences, with 25% to 35% of them counted one time only. Clones ranked in the top ten supply roughly 10% of the sample.

Worth noting for this clonotype: The antigen it recognizes is unknown. A much larger clonotype is one base distant, so this may be a read error.

These sequences were also reported in another study, on T cells of mothers and their children. Per the second study: Nine systemically healthy Caucasian individuals served as donors, namely three mothers together with their six children. cDNA synthesis consumed the entire amount of extracted RNA, loaded at 1.5 ug RNA in each 15 ul reaction. In the second PCR, the M1S primer added sample barcodes and 2-4 random nucleotides. Each mother yielded over 9.5 million TCR beta CDR3 reads and each child a few million reads. TCR recombination output is similarly shaped by thymic selection in related and unrelated pairs, with a minor effect exerted by inherited differences. Normalized repertoire overlap was always found to be slightly, but never significantly, higher in related mother-child pairs than in unrelated mother-child pairs. No persistent microchimeric T cell clones were detected, at a sensitivity of approximately 100 clones per million clonotypes. In the study, deep NGS was used to compare the TCR beta repertoires of mothers and children, and features distinguishing related mother-child pairs from unrelated individuals were sought. On average, the children were around 11 +/- 4 years old, while the mothers were about 40 +/- 4 years old. Libraries were sequenced on Illumina HiSeq 2000 with 100+100 nt paired-end reads after adapter ligation with NEBNext reagents. Mother and child libraries were prepared a month apart and sequenced in separate runs to prevent cross-contamination. For each donor, somewhere between about 450,000 and 2,000,000 distinct TCR beta clonotypes were identified. Naive TCR beta clonotypes were estimated from low-frequency clonotypes matched to each donor's FACS-determined naive share, without sorting.

Specimen: blood. The rearranged segments are TRBV6-2 or TRBV6-3 and TRBJ2-3; 7 bases in between match TRBD1. This receptor was identified in a woman in her forties in good health. The bases are TGTACCAGCAGTACCGACAGGGTCTCCGATACGCAGTATTTT. This gives the protein CTSSTDRVSDTQYF.